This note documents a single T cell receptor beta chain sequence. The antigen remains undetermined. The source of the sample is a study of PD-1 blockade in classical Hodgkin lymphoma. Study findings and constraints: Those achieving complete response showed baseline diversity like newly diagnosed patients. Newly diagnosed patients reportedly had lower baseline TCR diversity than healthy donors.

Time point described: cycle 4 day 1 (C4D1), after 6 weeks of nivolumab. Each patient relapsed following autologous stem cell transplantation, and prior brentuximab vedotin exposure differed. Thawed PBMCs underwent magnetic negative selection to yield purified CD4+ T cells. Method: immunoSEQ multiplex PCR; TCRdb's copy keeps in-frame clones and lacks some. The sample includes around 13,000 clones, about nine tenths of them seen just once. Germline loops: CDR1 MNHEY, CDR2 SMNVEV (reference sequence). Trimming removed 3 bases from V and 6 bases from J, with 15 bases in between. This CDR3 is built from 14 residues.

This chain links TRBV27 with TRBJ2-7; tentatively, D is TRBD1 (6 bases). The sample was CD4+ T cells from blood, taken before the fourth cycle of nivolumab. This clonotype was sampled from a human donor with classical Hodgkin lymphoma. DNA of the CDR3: TGTGCCAGCAGTTTTCGCGCAGGGGCTCTCGAGCAGTACTTC. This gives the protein CASSFRAGALEQYF.